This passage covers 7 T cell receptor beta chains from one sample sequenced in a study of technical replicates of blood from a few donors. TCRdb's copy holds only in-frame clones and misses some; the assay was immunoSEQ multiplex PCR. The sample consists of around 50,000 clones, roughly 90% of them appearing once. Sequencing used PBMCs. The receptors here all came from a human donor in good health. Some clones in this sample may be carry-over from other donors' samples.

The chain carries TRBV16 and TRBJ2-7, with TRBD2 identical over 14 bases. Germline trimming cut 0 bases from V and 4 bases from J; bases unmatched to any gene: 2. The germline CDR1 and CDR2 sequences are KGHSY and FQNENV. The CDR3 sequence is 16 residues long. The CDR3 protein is CASSQSGLAGAYEQYF. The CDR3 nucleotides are TGTGCCAGCAGCCAATCGGGACTAGCGGGAGCGTACGAGCAGTACTTC.

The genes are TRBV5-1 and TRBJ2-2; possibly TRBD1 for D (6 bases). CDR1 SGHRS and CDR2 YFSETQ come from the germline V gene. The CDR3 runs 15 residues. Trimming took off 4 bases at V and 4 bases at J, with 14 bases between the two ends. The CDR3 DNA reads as TGCGCCAGCAGCGACTGGGACATCTCCACCGGGGAGCTGTTTTTT. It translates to CASSDWDISTGELFF.

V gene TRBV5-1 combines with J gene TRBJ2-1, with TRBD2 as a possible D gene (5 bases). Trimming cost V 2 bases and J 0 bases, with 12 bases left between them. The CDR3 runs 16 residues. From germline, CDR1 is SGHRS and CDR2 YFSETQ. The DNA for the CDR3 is TGCGCCAGCAGCTTCTGGCGGGTCCGCTCCTACAATGAGCAGTTCTTC. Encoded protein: CASSFWRVRSYNEQFF.

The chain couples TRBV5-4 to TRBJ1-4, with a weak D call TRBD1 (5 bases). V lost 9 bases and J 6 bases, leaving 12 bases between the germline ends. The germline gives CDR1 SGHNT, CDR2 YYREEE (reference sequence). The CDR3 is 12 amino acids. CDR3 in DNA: TGTGCCACCCGGGGGGGGGATGAAAAACTGTTTTTT. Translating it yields CATRGGDEKLFF.

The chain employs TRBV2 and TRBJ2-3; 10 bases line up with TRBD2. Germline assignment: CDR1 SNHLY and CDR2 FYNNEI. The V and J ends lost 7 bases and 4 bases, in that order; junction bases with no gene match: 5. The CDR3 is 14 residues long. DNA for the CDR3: TGTGCCAGCAAGGAGCGGGAGGGTTCAGATACGCAGTATTTT. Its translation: CASKEREGSDTQYF.

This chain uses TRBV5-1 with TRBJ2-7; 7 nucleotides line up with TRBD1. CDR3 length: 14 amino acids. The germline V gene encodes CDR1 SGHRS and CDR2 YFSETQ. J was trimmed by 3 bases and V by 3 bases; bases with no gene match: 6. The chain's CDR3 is CASSSGTDLYEQYF. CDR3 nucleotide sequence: TGCGCCAGCAGCTCCGGGACAGACCTCTACGAGCAGTACTTC.

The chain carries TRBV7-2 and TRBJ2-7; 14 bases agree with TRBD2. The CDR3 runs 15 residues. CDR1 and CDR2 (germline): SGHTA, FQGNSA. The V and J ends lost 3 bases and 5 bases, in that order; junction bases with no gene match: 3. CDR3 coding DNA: TGTGCCAGCAGCTTTGGACTAGCGGGAGGAAACGAGCAGTACTTC. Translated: CASSFGLAGGNEQYF. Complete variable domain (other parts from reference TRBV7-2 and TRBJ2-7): GAGVSQSPSNKVTEKGKDVELRCDPISGHTALYWYRQSLGQGLEFLIYFQGNSAPDKSGLPSDRFSAERTGGSVSTLTIQRTQQEDSAVYLCASSFGLAGGNEQYFGPGTRLTVT.